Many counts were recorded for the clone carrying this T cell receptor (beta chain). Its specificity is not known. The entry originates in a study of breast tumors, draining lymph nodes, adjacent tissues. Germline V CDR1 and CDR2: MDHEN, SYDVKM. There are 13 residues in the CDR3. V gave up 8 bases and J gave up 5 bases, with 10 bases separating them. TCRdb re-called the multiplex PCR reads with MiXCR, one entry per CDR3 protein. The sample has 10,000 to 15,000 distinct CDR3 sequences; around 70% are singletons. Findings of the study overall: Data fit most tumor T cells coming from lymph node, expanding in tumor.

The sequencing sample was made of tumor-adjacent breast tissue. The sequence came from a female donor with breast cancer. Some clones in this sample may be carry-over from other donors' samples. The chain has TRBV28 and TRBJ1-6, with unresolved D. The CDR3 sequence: CASEPRNNSPLHF. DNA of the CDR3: TGTGCCAGCGAACCCCGGAATAATTCACCCCTCCACTTT.